This T cell receptor (beta chain) was captured in a study of metastatic and nonmetastatic thyroid tumors. Whole-study context: Repertoire data that came from the blood and tumor or nodule tissue of malignant and benign thyroid patients were compared. Regarding the study as a whole: In blood and tumor, TCR beta diversity was reportedly significantly higher in malignant thyroid tumors than in benign nodules.

Thyroid surgery was performed in patients who had received no treatment beforehand. This clone was picked up many times. Its antigen is undetermined. Per the study methods: CDR3 was compared across clinicopathological groups, and the resulting differences were used to build a distant-metastasis classifier for papillary thyroid cancer. TCRdb re-analyzed the PCR reads through MiXCR. The V and J calls here are based on TCRdb, not the publication. The sample shows more than 20,000 clones, 10% to 15% of them seen only once. The origin of this receptor is a female donor with papillary thyroid cancer or a benign thyroid nodule (not recorded which). Some clones in this sample may be carry-over from other donors' samples. The source material was blood.

The CDR3 loop is CASSSPTSGFNNEQFF. In DNA, the CDR3 is TGTGCCAGCAGTTCCCCGACTAGCGGTTTTAACAATGAGCAGTTCTTC. This chain joins TRBV27 and TRBJ2-1, with 9 bases lining up with TRBD2. CDR1 is MNHEY, CDR2 SMNVEV, per germline (reference sequence). V dropped 4 bases and J dropped 5; count of bases not matched to a gene: 9. The CDR3 is made up of 16 amino acids.